The clone carrying this TCR beta chain was recorded a few times. The CDR3 length is 18 residues. From germline, CDR1 is SGDLS and CDR2 YYNGEE. V was pared by 0 bases and J by 1 base, with 18 bases between. The data were taken from a study of T cells after yellow fever vaccination. TCRdb analysed the 5' RACE reads with MiXCR anew, one entry per CDR3 protein. Among hundreds of thousands of distinct CDR3 sequences listed, 13% were seen once. This chain links TRBV9 with TRBJ2-3; D might be TRBD2 (6 bases). The source material was PBMCs, sampled on the day of the yellow fever booster vaccination. The source is a young man who received the YFV17D yellow fever vaccine. The CDR3 DNA follows: TGTGCCAGCAGCGTAGTGGGGGGTAGCGGAGGCCGCACAGATACGCAGTATTTT. Encoded protein: CASSVVGGSGGRTDTQYF.